Shown below are 21 T cell receptor beta chains from a single sample sequenced in a study of T-cell reconstitution after alpha-beta-depleted transplantation in children. Molecular barcoding with unique molecular identifiers was used for the TCRbeta library. MiXCR was run by TCRdb on the PCR reads, yielding one entry per CDR3 protein. Counted here are 330,000 or so distinct CDR3 sequences, 10% occurring once; the ten biggest clones make up about 2.3%. Here the sequenced sample was PBMCs from the stem cell graft donor, taken from the stem cell graft. The receptors derive from a human donor who donated a stem cell graft to a child with acute lymphoblastic leukemia.

The chain uses TRBV9 and TRBJ1-2; D not certain. V dropped 7 bases and J dropped 4 bases, with 17 bases sitting between them. The CDR3 is 14 amino acids. Looked up from germline, CDR1 is SGDLS and CDR2 is YYNGEE. The CDR3: CASCGPGSGYGYTF. The CDR3 region has the DNA TGTGCCAGCTGTGGACCGGGGAGTGGCTATGGCTACACCTTC.

The chain combines TRBV14 with TRBJ2-5; D uncertain. Trimming left V 0 bases short and J 5 bases short, with 13 bases between. Germline CDR1 reads SGHDN; CDR2 reads FVKESK. The CDR3 extends over 15 amino acids. The CDR3, as DNA: TGTGCCAGCAGCCAAGACAATGCCATCCCGGAGACCCAGTACTTC. Protein: CASSQDNAIPETQYF.

Only a few counts were recorded for this clonotype. V and J are TRBV20-1 and TRBJ1-1; D gene ambiguous. V was trimmed by 2 bases and J by 4 bases, leaving 8 bases between them. Germline CDR1 is DFQATT and CDR2 is SNEGSKA (reference sequence). The CDR3 sequence is 12 residues long. The CDR3 DNA reads as TGCAGTGCTAGAAGGGCTGGCACTGAAGCTTTCTTT. Encoded protein: CSARRAGTEAFF.

The genes are TRBV4-3 and TRBJ1-1; the match to TRBD1 covers 7 bases. Germline loops: CDR1 LGHNA, CDR2 YSLEER. V shed 5 bases and J 3 bases; nucleotides not matched to a gene: 9. The CDR3 has 15 residues. CDR3 region: CASSSRQGRDTEAFF. CDR3 in DNA: TGCGCCAGCAGCTCCCGACAGGGTCGGGACACTGAAGCTTTCTTT.

A few counts support this clonotype. V gene TRBV5-6 combines with J gene TRBJ2-4; 9 bases align to TRBD1. The CDR3 runs 15 residues. With 2 bases clipped from V and 11 bases from J, the junction kept 11 bases outside the gene matches. In germline, CDR1 is SGHDT, CDR2 YYEEEE. CDR3 DNA: TGTGCCAGCAGCTTACCGGGGGGACAGGGTAGTTTTCAGTACTTC. Translated, it gives CASSLPGGQGSFQYF.

The chain joins TRBV11-2 to TRBJ2-2; 10 nucleotides line up with TRBD2. This CDR3 has 19 residues. Looked up from germline, CDR1 is SGHAT and CDR2 is FQNNGV. Germline trimming cut 5 bases from V and 5 bases from J; bases unmatched to any gene: 17. The CDR3 region has the DNA TGTGCCAGCAGCCCGCGCCTAGCGGGAGTGGGTTCTCGGACCGGGGAGCTGTTTTTT. Protein sequence: CASSPRLAGVGSRTGELFF.

In regard to this clonotype: This may be a read error, as it is one base from a much larger clone. The J gene is TRBJ1-5, the V gene TRBV12-3 or TRBV12-4; the D is unclear. The CDR3 is 13 amino acids. This CDR3 is CASGLSRGQPRHF. In DNA form, the CDR3 reads TGTGCCAGCGGGCTCTCGCGGGGTCAGCCCCGGCATTTT.

This sequence joins TRBV7-3 and TRBJ2-6; D gene ambiguous. CDR3 length: 14 residues. V was clipped by 5 bases and J by 5 bases, with 10 bases between them. The germline V gene encodes CDR1 SGHTA and CDR2 FQGTGA. CDR3 in DNA: TGTGCCAGCAGCGCGCACGCGCGGGCCAACGTCCTGACTTTC. This codes for CASSAHARANVLTF.

The V gene is TRBV28, the J gene TRBJ2-5; 8 nucleotides align to TRBD2. Germline trimming cut 3 bases from V and 4 bases from J; bases unmatched to any gene: 7. Per germline, CDR1 MDHEN and CDR2 SYDVKM. The CDR3 extends over 15 amino acids. The CDR3 DNA sequence: TGTGCCAGCAGTTTCTCGGGAGGGCCAAGAGAGACCCAGTACTTC. Encoded protein: CASSFSGGPRETQYF.

The chain combines TRBV29-1 with TRBJ1-4, with D unclear. CDR3 size: 15 residues. Trimming took 2 bases from V and 8 from J, leaving 18 bases between them. Germline CDR1 is SQVTM and CDR2 is ANQGSEA. CDR3 residues: CSVELSGRNGEKLFF. CDR3 sequence (DNA): TGCAGCGTTGAATTATCTGGGCGAAACGGGGAAAAACTGTTTTTT.

This clonotype was detected many times. V is TRBV5-1 and J is TRBJ2-5; no firm D call. The CDR3 spans 13 residues. Trimming took 0 bases from V and 7 from J, leaving 10 bases between them. CDR1 SGHRS and CDR2 YFSETQ come from the germline V gene. CDR3 protein: CASSLATFGTQYF. Written as DNA, the CDR3 is TGCGCCAGCAGCTTGGCCACCTTTGGGACCCAGTACTTC.

V usage is TRBV7-3 and J usage is TRBJ2-1; TRBD2 aligns across 10 bases. The CDR3 is 17 amino acids. V lost 4 bases, J lost 4 bases, and 10 bases stayed unmatched. CDR1 SGHTA and CDR2 FQGTGA come from the germline V gene. The CDR3, as DNA: TGTGCCAGCAGCTGGTGGGCTAGCGGGAGCAGTTACAATGAGCAGTTCTTC. It translates to CASSWWASGSSYNEQFF.

CDR3: CASSRILTSAYTDTQYF. The CDR3 DNA follows: TGTGCCAGCAGTCGAATCTTGACTAGCGCGTACACAGATACGCAGTATTTT. The J gene is TRBJ2-3, the V gene TRBV7-2; 8 nucleotides agree with TRBD2. Germline values: CDR1 SGHTA, CDR2 FQGNSA. The CDR3 length is 17 residues. Losses at the gene ends were 6 bases for V and 2 bases for J; bases not matched to a gene: 13.

Note on this clonotype: Relative to the germline gene, one junction end is altered; a read error may explain this. The CDR3 protein is CASGFGTGGYQPQHF. The DNA for the CDR3 is TGTGCCAGCGGCTTTGGGACAGGGGGCTATCAGCCCCAGCATTTT. The J gene is TRBJ1-5, the V gene TRBV7-2; 12 bases agree with TRBD1. This CDR3 spans 15 amino acids. Germline V gives CDR1 SGHTA, CDR2 FQGNSA.

This clonotype was picked up a small number of times. The rearrangement joins TRBV20-1 to TRBJ1-5; D unresolved. Germline CDR1 DFQATT, CDR2 SNEGSKA (reference sequence). This CDR3 has 14 amino acids. V lost 0 bases, J lost 2 bases, and 8 bases lay in between. CDR3 sequence: CSAREERGNQPQHF. Written as DNA, the CDR3 is TGCAGTGCTAGAGAGGAAAGGGGCAATCAGCCCCAGCATTTT.

This chain links TRBV29-1 with TRBJ1-2; a weak D match, TRBD1 (5 bases). Germline V lookup: CDR1 SQVTM, CDR2 ANQGSEA. This CDR3 spans 10 amino acids. Trimming took off 4 bases at V and 8 bases at J, with 8 bases between the two ends. CDR3 residues: CSVGGGGYTF. Here the CDR3 DNA reads TGCAGCGTTGGGGGGGGAGGCTACACCTTC.

CDR3 bases: TGTGCCACAGACTTCTACAATGAGCAGTTCTTC. Amino acid sequence: CATDFYNEQFF. V is TRBV19 and J is TRBJ2-1; D unclear. The CDR3 runs 11 residues. Germline V gene lookup returns CDR1 LNHDA and CDR2 SQIVND (reference sequence). The V gene lost 10 bases and the J gene lost 3 bases, with 7 bases spanning the gap.

This sequence joins TRBV12-3 or TRBV12-4 and TRBJ2-7; 7 bases are shared with TRBD2. The trim removed 6 bases at V and 7 bases at J, leaving 12 bases unmatched. This CDR3 is built from 14 residues. DNA for the CDR3: TGTGCCAGCAGCCCTAGTTGGGTGGGGGGGGAGCAGTACTTC. It specifies CASSPSWVGGEQYF.

The J gene is TRBJ2-6, the V gene TRBV4-1, with D tentatively TRBD1 (5 bases). This CDR3 has 19 amino acids. The germline V and J ends were trimmed by 5 bases and 0 bases, with 20 bases remaining between them. Germline CDR1 and CDR2: MGHRA and YSYEKL. For the CDR3, the DNA is TGCGCCAGCAGCGCAGAAAAGACAGAGCCCTTCTCTGGGGCCAACGTCCTGACTTTC. Its protein product is CASSAEKTEPFSGANVLTF.

The count of this clonotype is one. This may come from a read error, since a much larger clone is one base off. J is TRBJ2-3 and V is TRBV4-1; 7 bases line up with TRBD1. The ends lost 3 bases at V and 3 bases at J; junction bases unmatched: 9. CDR1 and CDR2 from the germline V gene are MGHRA and YSYEKL. CDR3 length equals 16 residues. This CDR3 is CASSQAGTVGTDTQYF. CDR3 nucleotides: TGCGCCAGCAGCCAGGCCGGGACAGTGGGGACAGATACGCAGTATTTT.

The genes are TRBV7-8 and TRBJ1-3; no clear D. Germline V lookup: CDR1 SGHVS, CDR2 FQNEAQ. The V and J ends lost 5 bases and 0 bases respectively, with 14 bases between them. This CDR3 region has 16 residues. The chain's CDR3 is CASSPLRVPSGNTIYF. The CDR3 bases are TGTGCCAGCAGCCCCTTACGAGTCCCCTCTGGAAACACCATATATTTT. Looking up the rest from reference TRBV7-8 and TRBJ1-3 gives the full variable domain: GAGVSQSPRYKVAKRGQDVALRCDPISGHVSLFWYQQALGQGPEFLTYFQNEAQLDKSGLPSDRFFAERPEGSVSTLKIQRTQQEDSAVYLCASSPLRVPSGNTIYFGEGSWLTVV.